This T cell receptor beta chain comes out of a study of blood T cell repertoires in COVID-19 (dated by TCRdb to about 2020). A note on the overall study: Samples from collaborators originated in the United States, Italy and Spain and spanned both the acute and convalescent phases of COVID-19. Where available, HLA class I and class II types were taken from metadata supplied by the sample provider and were not determined by assay-based typing. The repertoires were made available in a free public database intended to serve as a resource for research on the immune response to SARS-CoV-2. The dataset comprised deeply sampled blood TCRbeta repertoires from subjects exposed to, actively infected with, or recovered from COVID-19. The samples were drawn from two sources: the first 160 participants of the ongoing ImmuneRACE study, and over 1,000 subjects contributed by 6 global collaborators. The prospective study material was composed of cDNA or gDNA derived from T cells, B-cell-depleted T cells, or PBMCs. Sample metadata almost always included a de-identified subject ID, COVID-19 status, age in years and sex. Study-wide findings and limitations: The quantity of clinical and demographic metadata differed by source and by participant and was supplied without curation.

Whole blood was collected in K2EDTA tubes by collaborating institutions according to the institutions' own protocols. For TCRbeta analysis, collaborator samples were shipped as frozen whole blood, as isolated PBMCs, or as DNA extracted from either sample type. The immunoSEQ Assay, a bias-controlled multiplex PCR, was used to amplify TCRbeta CDR3 regions from genomic DNA. The authors processed their data as follows. The number of nucleated cells in each sample was estimated from the amplification of reference gene primers within the assay. Sequence reads were collapsed and filtered to measure the absolute abundance of every unique TCRbeta CDR3 rearrangement. Productive Simpson clonality was computed per sample as the square root of Simpson's diversity index over productive rearrangements. Sourced from immuneACCESS, this table was stored by TCRdb with only in-frame sequences that have V and J called. A share of the clones is absent; for the studies checked, an unresolved V gene accounts for under half, and the remainder has no known explanation. The DNA was the basis for D and trimming; V, J and clone size are from that table. The sample has hundreds of thousands of clones on record, 86% of them singletons. The biggest ten clones account for about 4.8% of the sample.

Points on this clone: Which antigen it targets is not known. Qualities for individual bases were not recorded, and no much larger clone is one base off.

V loses 4 bases at its end and J loses 0 bases; junction bases beyond the gene matches: 9. CDR1 and CDR2 are drawn from the germline V gene: SGHRS, YFSETQ. The CDR3 spans 17 residues, from the cysteine through the phenylalanine. Only the CDR3 DNA stays, 51 bases, in frame from base 1. The rearrangement combines TRBV5-1 with TRBJ2-1, and 8 junctional nucleotides match TRBD1. The sample consisted of peripheral blood. The source is a man over 45 with acute or convalescent COVID-19. The CDR3 has the sequence CASSDIWTGSSYNEQFF. The DNA is as follows: TGCGCCAGCAGCGATATCTGGACAGGGAGCTCCTACAATGAGCAGTTCTTC.